The 20 T cell receptor beta chains reported below all come from one sample, sequenced in a study of T-cell reconstitution after alpha-beta-depleted transplantation in children (TCRdb year 2016). According to the study, the label for this sample's treatment or condition signals: allogeneic hematopoietic cell transplantation with graft depleted of TCRalphabeta T cells and CD19 B cells. Library construction relied on PCR. TCRdb lists the instrument as Illumina HiSeq 2500. TCR libraries were prepared with molecular barcoding, using unique molecular identifiers to normalize TCRbeta repertoire quantification. TCRdb reprocessed the public reads (quality trimming at Q25 with fastp, clone calling with MiXCR) and kept in-frame beta chains. Entries that share a CDR3 protein sequence are merged under the most common genes and DNA. Within this sample are 200,000 or so distinct CDR3 sequences, with around 9.2% of them counted one time only. The ten largest clonotypes hold roughly a third of the sample.

The sample here was PBMCs, mostly from graft donor cells, taken 360 days after TCRalphabeta/CD19-depleted stem cell transplant. The receptors derive from a male patient between 2 and 10 years old who had a stem cell transplant for acute myeloid leukemia, so the T cells may come from the graft donor.

The CDR3 here is CATLEGRGQFTQYF. The DNA for the CDR3 is TGTGCCACCCTTGAGGGGCGGGGGCAATTTACCCAGTACTTC. The chain uses TRBV2 and TRBJ2-5; tentative D call: TRBD2 (7 bases). The V end lost 10 bases, the J end lost 8 bases, and 23 bases lay between the germline ends. From germline, CDR1 is SNHLY and CDR2 FYNNEI. CDR3 length: 14 residues. The full variable domain, its missing parts supplied by reference TRBV2 and TRBJ2-5, is EPEVTQTPSHQVTQMGQEVILRCVPISNHLYFYWYRQILGQKVEFLVSFYNNEISEKSEIFDDQFSVERPDGSNFTLKIRSTKLEDSAMYFCATLEGRGQFTQYFGPGTRLLVL.

The V and J genes are TRBV5-1 and TRBJ2-7, with D perhaps given as TRBD1 or TRBD2 (5 bases each). The CDR3 extends over 14 amino acids. CDR1 is SGHRS and CDR2 is YFSETQ in the germline V gene. V lost 0 bases, J lost 3 bases, and 10 bases lay in between. CDR3 in amino acids: CASSLAGRSYEQYF. In nucleotides, the CDR3 is TGCGCCAGCAGCTTGGCGGGACGGAGCTACGAGCAGTACTTC.

This clonotype showed up just a few times. The chain employs TRBV12-3 or TRBV12-4 and TRBJ2-2; tentative D call: TRBD1 (5 bases). This CDR3 spans 15 amino acids. V was cut by 6 bases and J by 0 bases, with 11 bases left in between. DNA for the CDR3: TGTGCCAGCAGCCTAGGGGCGGCGAACACCGGGGAGCTGTTTTTT. Protein sequence: CASSLGAANTGELFF.

This clonotype was detected only a few times. V and J are TRBV5-6 and TRBJ2-3; D is undetermined. Trimming removed 2 bases at V and 4 bases at J, with 11 bases between. The CDR3 is made up of 14 amino acids. CDR1 SGHDT and CDR2 YYEEEE come from the germline V gene. The CDR3 region has the DNA TGTGCCAGCAGCTTAGTCATTGGTGCAGATACGCAGTATTTT. It translates to CASSLVIGADTQYF.

This chain uses TRBV5-1 with TRBJ2-7, with D possibly TRBD2 on 5 matching bases. The germline gives CDR1 SGHRS, CDR2 YFSETQ. V was shortened by 4 bases and J by 5 bases, with 16 bases between the two germline ends. The CDR3 contains 14 residues. CDR3 DNA sequence: TGCGCCAGCAGCCTGGCGGACTCTTCCAACGAGCAGTACTTC. This translates into CASSLADSSNEQYF. The full variable domain, rest sourced from reference TRBV5-1 and TRBJ2-7, is KAGVTQTPRYLIKTRGQQVTLSCSPISGHRSVSWYQQTPGQGLQFLFEYFSETQRNKGNFPGRFSGRQFSNSRSEMNVSTLELGDSALYLCASSLADSSNEQYFGPGTRLTVT.

There are many counts of this clonotype. CDR3 protein: CSANLAGGDYEQYF. CDR3 in DNA: TGCAGTGCTAATCTAGCGGGAGGAGACTACGAGCAGTACTTC. The gene calls are TRBV20-1 and TRBJ2-7, with 11 bases identical to TRBD2. CDR1 and CDR2 (germline): DFQATT, SNEGSKA (reference sequence). CDR3 length: 14 residues. V trimming: 4 bases; J trimming: 3 bases; junction bases outside the gene matches: 5.

The V and J genes are TRBV12-3 or TRBV12-4 and TRBJ1-2; 7 nucleotides match TRBD1. V dropped 1 base and J dropped 5; count of bases not matched to a gene: 7. The length of the CDR3 is 15 residues. CDR3 DNA sequence: TGTGCCAGCAGTTTAGGGCCACAGGGGCCGTATGGCTACACCTTC. Amino acid sequence: CASSLGPQGPYGYTF.

There are a few counts of this clonotype. This rearrangement joins TRBV15 to TRBJ1-1; D is perhaps TRBD1 (5 bases). CDR1 LNHNV and CDR2 YYDKDF come from the germline V gene (reference sequence). CDR3 length: 14 amino acids. Trimming stripped 3 bases from V and 1 base from J, with 9 bases between. CDR3 loop: CATSSGGGNTEAFF. As DNA, the CDR3 is TGTGCCACCAGCAGTGGTGGGGGGAACACTGAAGCTTTCTTT.

This clonotype was detected only a few times. The CDR3, as DNA: TGTGCCAGCAGCCCAGGGTGGTATGGCTACACCTTC. Protein: CASSPGWYGYTF. V is TRBV7-2 and J is TRBJ1-2; D perhaps matches TRBD1 (5 bases). The V and J ends lost 5 bases and 5 bases respectively, with 9 bases between them. Germline lookup yields CDR1 SGHTA and CDR2 FQGNSA. The CDR3 covers 12 residues.

At least ten counts were recorded for this clonotype. The chain is built from TRBV29-1 and TRBJ1-4, with 7 bases fitting TRBD1. This CDR3 spans 13 amino acids. Per germline, CDR1 SQVTM and CDR2 ANQGSEA. V lost 5 bases, J lost 0 bases, and 0 bases stayed unmatched. The CDR3 DNA is TGCAGCGTTACAGGGGCAACTAATGAAAAACTGTTTTTT. Translating gives CSVTGATNEKLFF. The full variable domain, its missing parts supplied by reference TRBV29-1 and TRBJ1-4, is SAVISQKPSRDICQRGTSLTIQCQVDSQVTMMFWYRQQPGQSLTLIATANQGSEATYESGFVIDKFPISRPNLTFSTLTVSNMSPEDSSIYLCSVTGATNEKLFFGSGTQLSVL.

This chain joins TRBV20-1 and TRBJ2-7; D is undetermined. V was clipped by 1 base and J by 4 bases, with 23 bases between them. This CDR3 has 17 amino acids. Germline CDR1 is DFQATT and CDR2 is SNEGSKA (reference sequence). The CDR3 loop is CSARALRPLRGPYEQYF. The CDR3 DNA reads TGCAGTGCTAGAGCCCTCCGGCCCCTTCGTGGGCCGTACGAGCAGTACTTC.

In this sample, this clonotype turned up a few times. This chain links TRBV5-1 with TRBJ2-3; 8 bases fit TRBD2. V gave up 0 bases and J gave up 4 bases; unmatched junction bases: 4. This CDR3 region has 15 residues. Germline V gene sequence: CDR1 SGHRS, CDR2 YFSETQ. The CDR3 nucleotides read TGCGCCAGCAGCTTGGCAGGACTAGCAGCAGATACGCAGTATTTT. Encoded protein: CASSLAGLAADTQYF.

This clonotype appeared many times. The chain joins TRBV29-1 to TRBJ2-7; 9 bases line up with TRBD2. Losses at the gene ends were 6 bases for V and 3 bases for J; bases not matched to a gene: 6. Germline CDR1 is SQVTM and CDR2 is ANQGSEA. The CDR3 extends over 13 amino acids. The CDR3 loop is CSVRTSEIYEQYF. Here the CDR3 DNA reads TGCAGCGTCCGGACTAGCGAAATCTACGAGCAGTACTTC.

This clonotype was found many times. The chain couples TRBV15 to TRBJ2-7, with D perhaps TRBD1 (6 bases). V was shortened by 3 bases and J by 1 base, with 7 bases between the two germline ends. CDR3 length equals 13 residues. Germline V gene lookup returns CDR1 LNHNV and CDR2 YYDKDF (reference sequence). CDR3 amino acids: CATSSRGSYEQYF. CDR3 nucleotide sequence: TGTGCCACCAGCAGCAGGGGATCCTACGAGCAGTACTTC. Combining the CDR3 with reference TRBV15 and TRBJ2-7 gives the whole variable domain DAMVIQNPRYQVTQFGKPVTLSCSQTLNHNVMYWYQQKSSQAPKLLFHYYDKDFNNEADTPDNFQSRRPNTSFCFLDIRSPGLGDTAMYLCATSSRGSYEQYFGPGTRLTVT.

This clonotype has ten or more counts. The chain employs TRBV12-3 or TRBV12-4 and TRBJ2-6; D is ambiguous. The V end was cut by 5 bases, the J end by 1 base, with 3 bases between. The CDR3 is made up of 13 amino acids. This CDR3 is CASSKSGANVLTF. The CDR3 DNA sequence: TGTGCCAGCAGTAAATCTGGGGCCAACGTCCTGACTTTC.

This clonotype has a count of ten or more. J is TRBJ1-2 and V is TRBV10-3; 11 positions agree with TRBD1. From germline, CDR1 is ENHRY and CDR2 SYGVKD. J was trimmed by 4 bases and V by 4 bases; bases with no gene match: 11. CDR3 size: 17 residues. CDR3 DNA sequence: TGTGCCATCAGTGGGCCCGGGACAGGGGGTTGGGGCTATGGCTACACCTTC. Amino acids: CAISGPGTGGWGYGYTF.

This clonotype was counted ten times or more. CDR3 in DNA: TGTGCCAGCACGGGAGAGACCCAGTACTTC. It is translated as CASTGETQYF. J is TRBJ2-5 and V is TRBV25-1, with D unresolved. V lost 7 bases to trimming and J lost 4 bases, with 4 bases between them. The CDR3 sequence is 10 residues long. Germline CDR1 reads MGHDK; CDR2 reads SYGVNS.

The V call is TRBV20-1, the J call TRBJ1-6; possible D gene TRBD1, 5 bases. The CDR3 is 17 residues long. V was pared by 6 bases and J by 4 bases, with 22 bases between. The germline V gene has CDR1 DFQATT and CDR2 SNEGSKA (reference sequence). Written as DNA, the CDR3 is TGCAGTGCCCCCGATAGGGGAAGTGGGCTTTATAATTCACCCCTCCACTTT. It translates to CSAPDRGSGLYNSPLHF.

In nucleotides, the CDR3 is TGTGCCAGCAGCTCAAACGGCGGGATGAACACTGAAGCTTTCTTT. Its translation is CASSSNGGMNTEAFF. The genes are TRBV5-5 and TRBJ1-1; D gene unclear. The germline gives CDR1 SGHKS, CDR2 YYEKEE (reference sequence). Trimming removed 3 bases from V and 0 bases from J, with 12 bases in between. The CDR3 sequence is 15 residues long. The whole variable domain, filled in from reference TRBV5-5 and TRBJ1-1, reads DAGVTQSPTHLIKTRGQQVTLRCSPISGHKSVSWYQQVLGQGPQFIFQYYEKEERGRGNFPDRFSARQFPNYSSELNVNALLLGDSALYLCASSSNGGMNTEAFFGQGTRLTVV.

In its sample, this clonotype was seen many times. This chain uses TRBV9 with TRBJ2-7, with 10 bases lining up with TRBD2. Germline lookup yields CDR1 SGDLS and CDR2 YYNGEE. The CDR3 runs to 15 residues. Unmatched junction bases numbered 3, after V lost 3 bases and J lost 0 bases. CDR3 in DNA: TGTGCCAGCAGCGAGGGACTAGCGACCTCCTACGAGCAGTACTTC. Translated: CASSEGLATSYEQYF.